This TCR beta chain was obtained from a study of spatial heterogeneity in lung cancer. Study details: Alpha-chain detections were consistently fewer than beta-chain detections among the sequences.

V lost 2 bases, J lost 1 base, and 11 bases lay in between. This CDR3 has 15 amino acids. Germline CDR1 and CDR2: MNHEY and SVGAGI. Findings and caveats of the study: Ubiquitous expanded tumor TCRs surfaced in blood more at resection than they did at follow-up.

The sample's time point: sample taken at primary tumor resection. Whole RNA obtained from tumor, nontumor lung or frozen PBMC underwent sequencing without sorting. Unique molecular identifiers, one per molecule, were present on every TCR cDNA molecule. TCRdb re-derived calls from the 5' RACE reads in MiXCR, one entry per CDR3 protein. The sample carries 20,000 to 25,000 distinct CDR3 sequences, around 5% recorded once. Within the sample, this clonotype is large. Its antigen is undetermined. The chain is built from TRBV6-5 and TRBJ2-5; D is uncertain. This clonotype originated in a male donor with early-stage non-small cell lung cancer. Material: PBMCs, obtained at surgery. DNA for the CDR3: TGTGCCAGCAGTTACGGGAACAAAATCCAAGAGACCCAGTACTTC. Protein product: CASSYGNKIQETQYF.